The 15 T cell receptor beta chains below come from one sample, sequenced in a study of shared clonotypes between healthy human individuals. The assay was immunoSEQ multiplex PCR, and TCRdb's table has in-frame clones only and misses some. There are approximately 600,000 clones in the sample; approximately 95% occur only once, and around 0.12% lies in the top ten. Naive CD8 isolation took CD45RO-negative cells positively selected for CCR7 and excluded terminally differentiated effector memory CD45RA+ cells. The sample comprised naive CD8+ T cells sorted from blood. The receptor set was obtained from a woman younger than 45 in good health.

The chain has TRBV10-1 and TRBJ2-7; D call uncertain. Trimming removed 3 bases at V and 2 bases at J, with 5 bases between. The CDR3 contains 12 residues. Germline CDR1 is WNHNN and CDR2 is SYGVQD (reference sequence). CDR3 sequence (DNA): TGCGCCAGCAGTGACTACCCCTACGAGCAGTACTTC. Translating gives CASSDYPYEQYF.

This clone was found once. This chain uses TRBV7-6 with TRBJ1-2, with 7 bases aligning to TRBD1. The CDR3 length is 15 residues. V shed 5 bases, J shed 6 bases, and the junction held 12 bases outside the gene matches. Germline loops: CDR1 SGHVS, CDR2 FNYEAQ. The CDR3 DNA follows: TGTGCCAGCAGCCCCAGACAGGGCTTCGGCGATGGCTACACCTTC. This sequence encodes CASSPRQGFGDGYTF.

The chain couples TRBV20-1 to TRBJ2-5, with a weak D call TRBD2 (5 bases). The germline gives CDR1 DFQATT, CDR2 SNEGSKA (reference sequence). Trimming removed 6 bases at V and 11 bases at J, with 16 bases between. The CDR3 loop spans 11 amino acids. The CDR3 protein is CSAPRMSGQYF. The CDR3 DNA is TGCAGTGCCCCCCGGATGTCGGGGCAGTACTTC.

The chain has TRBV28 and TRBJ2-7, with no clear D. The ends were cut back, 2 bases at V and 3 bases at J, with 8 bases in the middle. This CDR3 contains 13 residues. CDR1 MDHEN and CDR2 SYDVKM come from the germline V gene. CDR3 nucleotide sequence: TGTGCCAGCAGTTTAGTCTCCAACTACGAGCAGTACTTC. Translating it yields CASSLVSNYEQYF.

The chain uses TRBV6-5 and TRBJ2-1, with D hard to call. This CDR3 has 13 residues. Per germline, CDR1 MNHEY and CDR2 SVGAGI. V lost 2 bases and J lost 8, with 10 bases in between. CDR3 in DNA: TGTGCCAGCAGTTACCTCTTCCGGGATGAGCAGTTCTTC. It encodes CASSYLFRDEQFF.

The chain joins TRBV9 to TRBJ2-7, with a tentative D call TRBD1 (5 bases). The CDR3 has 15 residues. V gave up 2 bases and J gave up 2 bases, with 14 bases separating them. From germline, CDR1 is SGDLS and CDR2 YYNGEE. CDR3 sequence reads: CASSVYETVTYEQYF. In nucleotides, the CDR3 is TGTGCCAGCAGCGTCTACGAGACAGTTACCTACGAGCAGTACTTC.

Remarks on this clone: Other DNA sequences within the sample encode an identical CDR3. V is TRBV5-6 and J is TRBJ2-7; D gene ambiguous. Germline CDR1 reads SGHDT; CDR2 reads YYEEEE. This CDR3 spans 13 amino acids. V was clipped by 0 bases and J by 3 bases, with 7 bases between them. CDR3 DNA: TGTGCCAGCAGCTTGGAAGGTGGCTACGAGCAGTACTTC. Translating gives CASSLEGGYEQYF.

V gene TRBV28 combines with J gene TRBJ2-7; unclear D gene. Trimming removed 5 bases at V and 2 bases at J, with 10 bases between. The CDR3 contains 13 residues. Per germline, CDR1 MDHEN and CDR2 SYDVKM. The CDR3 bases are TGTGCCAGCAGTCGCCCGGGCCCCTACGAGCAGTACTTC. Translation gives CASSRPGPYEQYF.

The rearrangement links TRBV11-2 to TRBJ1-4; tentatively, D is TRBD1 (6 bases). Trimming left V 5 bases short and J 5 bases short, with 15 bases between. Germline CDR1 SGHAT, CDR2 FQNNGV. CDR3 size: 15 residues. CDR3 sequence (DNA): TGTGCCAGCAGCCTCCAGGGGTCTGCAAATGAAAAACTGTTTTTT. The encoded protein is CASSLQGSANEKLFF.

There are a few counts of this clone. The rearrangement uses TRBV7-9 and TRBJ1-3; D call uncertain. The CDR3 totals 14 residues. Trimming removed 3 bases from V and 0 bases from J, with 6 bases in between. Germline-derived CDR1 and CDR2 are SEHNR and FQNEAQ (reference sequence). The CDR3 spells CASSFGDSGNTIYF. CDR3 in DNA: TGTGCCAGCAGCTTCGGCGACTCTGGAAACACCATATATTTT.

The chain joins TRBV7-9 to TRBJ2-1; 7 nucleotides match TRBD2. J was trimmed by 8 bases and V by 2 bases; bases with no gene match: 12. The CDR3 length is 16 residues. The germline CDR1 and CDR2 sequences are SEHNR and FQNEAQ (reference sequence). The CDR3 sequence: CASSLPAGGKEDEQFF. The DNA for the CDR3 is TGTGCCAGCAGCTTACCTGCCGGGGGGAAGGAGGATGAGCAGTTCTTC.

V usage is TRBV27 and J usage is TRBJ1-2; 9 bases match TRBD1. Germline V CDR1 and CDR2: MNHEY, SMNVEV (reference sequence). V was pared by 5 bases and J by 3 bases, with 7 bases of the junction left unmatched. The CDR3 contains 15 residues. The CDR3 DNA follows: TGTGCCAGCAGTCCCGGACAGGGGCTTTACTATGGCTACACCTTC. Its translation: CASSPGQGLYYGYTF.

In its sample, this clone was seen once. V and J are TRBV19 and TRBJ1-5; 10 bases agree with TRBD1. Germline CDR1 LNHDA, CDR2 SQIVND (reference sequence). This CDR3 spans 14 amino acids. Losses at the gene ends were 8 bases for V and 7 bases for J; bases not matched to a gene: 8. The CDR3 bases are TGTGCCAGTCGCCGGGACAGGGGCTTCCAGCCCCAGCATTTT. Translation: CASRRDRGFQPQHF.

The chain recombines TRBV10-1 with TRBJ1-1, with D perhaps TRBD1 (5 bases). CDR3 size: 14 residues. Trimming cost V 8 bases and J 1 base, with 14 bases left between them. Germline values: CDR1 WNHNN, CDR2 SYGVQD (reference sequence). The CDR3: CASGAGGSNTEAFF. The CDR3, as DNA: TGCGCCAGCGGTGCGGGGGGATCGAACACTGAAGCTTTCTTT.

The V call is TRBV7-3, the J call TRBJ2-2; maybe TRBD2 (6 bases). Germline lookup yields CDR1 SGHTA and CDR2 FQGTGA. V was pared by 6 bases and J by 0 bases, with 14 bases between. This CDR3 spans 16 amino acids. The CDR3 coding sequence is TGTGCCAGCAGTGTCGGACTAACTACGAACACCGGGGAGCTGTTTTTT. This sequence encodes CASSVGLTTNTGELFF.